This TCR beta chain came from a study of T cell responses to AZD1222 COVID-19 vaccine (dated by TCRdb to the early 2020s). Turning to the overall study: Because spike-specific TCR depth and breadth did not differ between the two schedules, AZD1222 recipients who got a second dose at roughly 4 weeks were pooled with those who got a second dose at roughly 12 weeks. Trial participants were enrolled into age subgroups of 18-55, 56-69 and 70-plus years, which contained roughly 150, 30 and 60 TCR-sequenced participants, respectively. A total of over 230 trial participants underwent TCR sequencing, of whom about 200 received two doses of AZD1222 and about 25 received two doses of the MenACWY control vaccine.

Broad study findings and their caveats: The 56-69-year group was small, and its depth increase did not reach significance, likely because of low power. Vaccine-associated CD4 TCRs spanned the whole spike protein, with dominant responses in regions 160-218 and 743-854. Reportedly, close to half of the unique spike-specific TCRs recognized epitopes lying outside the regions that are mutated in the B.1.351 and B.1.1.7 variants. Most participants were white British and females outnumbered males, and the authors suggested that clonal diversity may have been underestimated. Because no day 14 peak-response samples were available, repertoires were characterized only after the peak T cell response. Conclusions about previously exposed vaccinees were limited because only a handful of AZD1222 recipients were SARS-CoV-2 seropositive at baseline. After two AZD1222 doses, both the breadth and the depth of spike-specific TCRs were significantly higher than at day 0 and than in MenACWY recipients.

A few counts support this clone. Which antigen it targets is not known. No much larger clonotype is one base removed from it; base qualities were not supplied. The CDR3 regions of human TCRbeta chains were subjected to immunosequencing. On the study's bioinformatics: Repertoire TCRs were checked for matches against a reference library of SARS-CoV-2-specific TCRs that had been generated using the MIRA antigen-specificity platform. Breadth meant the fraction of unique TCRs that were SARS-CoV-2-associated, whereas depth meant the fraction of total T cells that were SARS-CoV-2-associated. Using the MIRA data, each spike-specific TCR was mapped to the spike region that the TCR reacts to and placed in a CD4 or CD8 class. Log10-transformed breadth and depth values were compared by one-way ANOVA with Sidak's multiple comparisons tests. Entries here come from immuneACCESS through TCRdb and include only in-frame sequences with V and J called. Some clones fail to appear in such tables; in the studies checked, an unresolved V gene covers under half of the shortfall, and the cause of the remainder is unknown. The V and J calls and clone size were taken over from that table, and D and trimming were inferred from the DNA. Counted in this sample were roughly 200,000 clones; around 90% of them appeared once. 7.5% to 9.5% of the sample is in the top ten clones.

The sample's time point label is to be understood as: baseline before first vaccination. Vaccinee samples were obtained from the UK trials COV001 and COV002, which included a single-blind randomized controlled phase 2/3 trial of AZD1222 (ChAdOx1 nCoV-19) in healthy adults. For TCRbeta chain sequencing, PBMC samples from trial participants were taken at day 0 and at day 28 after the second dose. This receptor was identified in an adult in good health. Sequencing was performed on peripheral blood, taken on day 0 of AZD1222 vaccination.

The CDR3 region reads CASVDRDYGYTF. The DNA is TGTGCCAGCGTCGACAGGGACTATGGCTACACCTTC. The rearranged segments are TRBV28 and TRBJ1-2, and 7 bases in between align with TRBD1. V is trimmed back by 8 bases and J by 3 bases, and the junction contains 3 bases that no gene match accounts for. The germline V gene gives CDR1 as MDHEN and CDR2 as SYDVKM. Including cysteine and phenylalanine, the CDR3 has 12 amino acids. This entry keeps only the CDR3 DNA: 36 bases, framed from base 1.